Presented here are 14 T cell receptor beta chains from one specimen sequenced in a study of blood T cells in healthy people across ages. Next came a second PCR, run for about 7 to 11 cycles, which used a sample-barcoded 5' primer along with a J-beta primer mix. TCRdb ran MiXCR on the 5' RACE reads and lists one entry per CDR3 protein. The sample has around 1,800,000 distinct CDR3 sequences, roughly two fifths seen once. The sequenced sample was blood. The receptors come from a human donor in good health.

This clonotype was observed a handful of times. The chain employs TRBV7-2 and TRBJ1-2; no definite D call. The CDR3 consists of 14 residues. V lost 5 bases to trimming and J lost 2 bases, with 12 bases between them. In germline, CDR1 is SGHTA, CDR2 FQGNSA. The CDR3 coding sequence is TGTGCCAGCAGCAGAGAGGCAGAGAACTATGGCTACACCTTC. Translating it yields CASSREAENYGYTF.

CDR3 in amino acids: CASSFPGGSNGYTF. The CDR3 DNA is TGTGCCAGCAGCTTTCCAGGGGGTAGTAATGGCTACACCTTC. The gene calls are TRBV5-6 and TRBJ1-2, with 7 bases aligning to TRBD1. The trim removed 2 bases at V and 6 bases at J, leaving 7 bases unmatched. The CDR3 extends over 14 amino acids. Germline CDR1 SGHDT, CDR2 YYEEEE. Together with reference TRBV5-6 and TRBJ1-2, the CDR3 gives the full variable domain: DAGVTQSPTHLIKTRGQQVTLRCSPKSGHDTVSWYQQALGQGPQFIFQYYEEEERQRGNFPDRFSGHQFPNYSSELNVNALLLGDSALYLCASSFPGGSNGYTFGSGTRLTVV.

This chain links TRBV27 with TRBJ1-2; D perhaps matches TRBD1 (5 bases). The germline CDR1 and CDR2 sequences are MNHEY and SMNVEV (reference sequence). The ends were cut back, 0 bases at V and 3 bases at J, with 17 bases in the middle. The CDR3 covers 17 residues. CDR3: CASSLSWGRVAYYGYTF. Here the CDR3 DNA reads TGTGCCAGCAGTTTATCGTGGGGCAGGGTTGCGTACTATGGCTACACCTTC.

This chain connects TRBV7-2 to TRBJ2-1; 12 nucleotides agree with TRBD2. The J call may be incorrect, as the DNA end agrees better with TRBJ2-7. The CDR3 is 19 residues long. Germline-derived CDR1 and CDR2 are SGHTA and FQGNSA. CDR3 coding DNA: TGTGCCAGCAGCTTCGGCCGACTAAGGACTAGCGGGAAATCCTACGAGCAGTACTTC. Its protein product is CASSFGRLRTSGKSYEQYF.

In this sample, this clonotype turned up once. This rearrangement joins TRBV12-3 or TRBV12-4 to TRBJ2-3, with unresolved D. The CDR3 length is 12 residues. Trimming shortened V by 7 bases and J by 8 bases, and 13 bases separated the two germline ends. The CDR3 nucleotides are TGTGCCAGCACTCCGGACGGATCTACGCAGTATTTT. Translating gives CASTPDGSTQYF.

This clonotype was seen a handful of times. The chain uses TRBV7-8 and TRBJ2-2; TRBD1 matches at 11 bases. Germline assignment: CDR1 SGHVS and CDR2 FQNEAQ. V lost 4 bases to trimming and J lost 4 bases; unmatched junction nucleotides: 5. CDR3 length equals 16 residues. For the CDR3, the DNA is TGTGCCAGCAGCTCCAGGACAGGGGGCAGCACCGGGGAGCTGTTTTTT. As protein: CASSSRTGGSTGELFF. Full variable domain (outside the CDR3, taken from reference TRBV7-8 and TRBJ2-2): GAGVSQSPRYKVAKRGQDVALRCDPISGHVSLFWYQQALGQGPEFLTYFQNEAQLDKSGLPSDRFFAERPEGSVSTLKIQRTQQEDSAVYLCASSSRTGGSTGELFFGEGSRLTVL.

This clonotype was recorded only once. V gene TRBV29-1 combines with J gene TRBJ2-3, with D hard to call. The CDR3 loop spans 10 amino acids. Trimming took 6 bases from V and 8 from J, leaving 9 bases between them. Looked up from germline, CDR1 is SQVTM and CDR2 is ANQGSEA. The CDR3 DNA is TGCAGCGTGAGATTCGGTACGCAGTATTTT. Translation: CSVRFGTQYF.

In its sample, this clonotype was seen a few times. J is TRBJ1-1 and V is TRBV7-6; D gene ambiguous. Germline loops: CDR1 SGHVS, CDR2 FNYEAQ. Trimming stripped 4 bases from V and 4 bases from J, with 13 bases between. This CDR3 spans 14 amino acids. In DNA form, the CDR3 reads TGTGCCAGCAGCTCGCCGCTCAGAGGCACTGAAGCTTTCTTT. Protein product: CASSSPLRGTEAFF.

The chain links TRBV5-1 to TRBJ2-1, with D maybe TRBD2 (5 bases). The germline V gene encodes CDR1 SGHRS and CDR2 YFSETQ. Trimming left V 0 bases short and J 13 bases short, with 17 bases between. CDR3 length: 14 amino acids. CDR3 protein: CASSLDSGSGSQFF. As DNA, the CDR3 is TGCGCCAGCAGCTTGGATTCAGGATCGGGGTCACAGTTCTTC.

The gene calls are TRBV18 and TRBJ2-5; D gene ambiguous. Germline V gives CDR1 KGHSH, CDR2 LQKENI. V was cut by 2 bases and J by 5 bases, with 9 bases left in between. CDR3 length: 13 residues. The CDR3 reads CASSPGLLETQYF. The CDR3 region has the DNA TGTGCCAGCTCACCAGGGTTGTTGGAGACCCAGTACTTC.

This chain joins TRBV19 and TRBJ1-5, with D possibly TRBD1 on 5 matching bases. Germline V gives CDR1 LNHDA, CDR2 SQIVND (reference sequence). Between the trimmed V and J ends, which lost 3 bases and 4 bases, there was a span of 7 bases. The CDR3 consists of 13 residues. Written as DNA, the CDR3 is TGTGCCAGTAGTATGGGGGGAAATCAGCCCCAGCATTTT. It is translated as CASSMGGNQPQHF.

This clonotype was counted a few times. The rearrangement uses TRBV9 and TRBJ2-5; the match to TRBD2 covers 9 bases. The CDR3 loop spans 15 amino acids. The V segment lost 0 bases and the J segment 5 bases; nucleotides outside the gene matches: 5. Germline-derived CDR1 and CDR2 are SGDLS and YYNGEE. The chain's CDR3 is CASSVASGVWETQYF. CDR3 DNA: TGTGCCAGCAGCGTAGCTAGCGGGGTATGGGAGACCCAGTACTTC.

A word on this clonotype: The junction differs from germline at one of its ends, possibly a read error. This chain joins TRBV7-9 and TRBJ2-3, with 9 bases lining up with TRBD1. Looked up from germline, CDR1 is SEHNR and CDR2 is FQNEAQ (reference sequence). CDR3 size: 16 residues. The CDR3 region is CASSSRRDRETDTQYF. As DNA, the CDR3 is TGCGCCAGCAGCTCCCGCCGGGACAGGGAGACAGATACGCAGTATTTT.

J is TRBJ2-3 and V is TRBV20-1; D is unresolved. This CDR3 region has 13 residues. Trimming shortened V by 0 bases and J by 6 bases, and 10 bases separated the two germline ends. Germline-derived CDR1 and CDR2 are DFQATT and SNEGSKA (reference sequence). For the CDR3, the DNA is TGCAGTGCTAGAGATCCCCGGGTGGATACGCAGTATTTT. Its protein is CSARDPRVDTQYF.